This TCR beta chain was sequenced during a study of shared clonotypes between healthy human individuals. Whole-study context: The donor pool was made up of two women and a few men aged 18 to 49.

Germline values: CDR1 SGHTA, CDR2 FQGNSA. This CDR3 is built from 14 residues. V gave up 6 bases and J gave up 4 bases, with 15 bases separating them. This clone was found many times. Antigen: not known. Sequenced by immunoSEQ multiplex PCR; TCRdb stores in-frame clones only, minus some. There are 170,000 or so clones in the sample; about 68% occur only once, and 8% to 13% lies in the top ten. General observations from the study: Apart from blood, nothing was sampled; tissue repertoires likely differ. Generation probabilities of non-shared clonotypes were lower (relative to those shared by all four donors).

This TCR derives from a man in his thirties or forties in good health. The chain uses TRBV7-2 and TRBJ2-5; tentative D call: TRBD2 (5 bases). Sequencing was performed on memory CD4+ T cells sorted from blood. Specified subset: CD45RA-negative fraction. CDR3 DNA: TGTGCCAGCAGACAAAACCGCGGGCGAGAGACCCAGTACTTC. Protein: CASRQNRGRETQYF. Combining the CDR3 with reference TRBV7-2 and TRBJ2-5 gives the whole variable domain GAGVSQSPSNKVTEKGKDVELRCDPISGHTALYWYRQSLGQGLEFLIYFQGNSAPDKSGLPSDRFSAERTGGSVSTLTIQRTQQEDSAVYLCASRQNRGRETQYFGPGTRLLVL.